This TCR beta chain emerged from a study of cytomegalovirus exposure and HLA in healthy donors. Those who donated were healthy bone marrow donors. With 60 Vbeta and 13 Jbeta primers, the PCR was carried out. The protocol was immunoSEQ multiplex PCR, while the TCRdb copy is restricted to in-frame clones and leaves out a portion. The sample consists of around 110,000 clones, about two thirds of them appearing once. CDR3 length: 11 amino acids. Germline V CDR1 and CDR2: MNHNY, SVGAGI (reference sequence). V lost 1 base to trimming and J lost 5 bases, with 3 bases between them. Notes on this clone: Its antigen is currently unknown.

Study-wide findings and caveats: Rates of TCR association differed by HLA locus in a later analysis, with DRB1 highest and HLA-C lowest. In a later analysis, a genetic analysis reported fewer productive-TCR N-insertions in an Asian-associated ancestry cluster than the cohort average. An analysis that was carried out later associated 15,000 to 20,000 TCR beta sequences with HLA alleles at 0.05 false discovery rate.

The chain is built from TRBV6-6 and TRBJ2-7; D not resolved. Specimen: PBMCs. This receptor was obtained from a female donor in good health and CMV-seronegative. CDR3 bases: TGTGCCAGCAGTTACTTCGACGAGCAGTACTTC. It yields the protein CASSYFDEQYF.